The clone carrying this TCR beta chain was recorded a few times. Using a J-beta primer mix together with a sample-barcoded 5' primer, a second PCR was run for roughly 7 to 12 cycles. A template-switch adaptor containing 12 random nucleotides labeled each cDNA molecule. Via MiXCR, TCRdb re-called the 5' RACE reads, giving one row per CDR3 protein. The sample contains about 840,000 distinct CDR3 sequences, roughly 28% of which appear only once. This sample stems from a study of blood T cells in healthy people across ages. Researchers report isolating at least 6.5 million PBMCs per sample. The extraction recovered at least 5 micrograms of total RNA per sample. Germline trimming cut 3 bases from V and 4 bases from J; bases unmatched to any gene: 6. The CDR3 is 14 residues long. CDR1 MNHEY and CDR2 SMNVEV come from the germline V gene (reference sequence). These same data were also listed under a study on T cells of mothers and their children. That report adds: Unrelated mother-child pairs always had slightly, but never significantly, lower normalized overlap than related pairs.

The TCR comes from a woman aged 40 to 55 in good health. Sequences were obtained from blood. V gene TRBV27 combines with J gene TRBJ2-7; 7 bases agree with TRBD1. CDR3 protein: CASSLRSGGYEQYF. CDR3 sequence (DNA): TGTGCCAGCAGTTTGAGGTCAGGGGGATACGAGCAGTACTTC.